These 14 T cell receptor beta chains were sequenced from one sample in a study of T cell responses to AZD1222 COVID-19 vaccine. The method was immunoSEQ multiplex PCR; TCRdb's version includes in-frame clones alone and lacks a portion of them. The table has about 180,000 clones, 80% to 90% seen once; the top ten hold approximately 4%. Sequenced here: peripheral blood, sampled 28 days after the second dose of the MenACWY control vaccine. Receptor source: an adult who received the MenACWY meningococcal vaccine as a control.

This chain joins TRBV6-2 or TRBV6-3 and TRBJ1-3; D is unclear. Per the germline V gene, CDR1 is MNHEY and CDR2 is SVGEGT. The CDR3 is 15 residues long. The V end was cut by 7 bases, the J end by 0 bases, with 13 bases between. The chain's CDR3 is CASIPDGTSGNTIYF. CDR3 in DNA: TGTGCCAGCATCCCGGACGGAACCTCTGGAAACACCATATATTTT.

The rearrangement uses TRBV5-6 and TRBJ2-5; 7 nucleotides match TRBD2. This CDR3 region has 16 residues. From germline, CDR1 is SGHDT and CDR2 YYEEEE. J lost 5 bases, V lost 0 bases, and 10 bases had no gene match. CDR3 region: CASSLGVGGSRETQYF. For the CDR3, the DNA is TGTGCCAGCAGCTTGGGCGTCGGCGGGAGTAGGGAGACCCAGTACTTC.

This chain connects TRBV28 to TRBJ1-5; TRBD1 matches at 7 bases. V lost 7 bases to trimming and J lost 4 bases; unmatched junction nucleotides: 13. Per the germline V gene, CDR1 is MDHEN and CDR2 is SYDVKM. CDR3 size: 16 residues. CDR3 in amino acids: CASISIPGQQNQPQHF. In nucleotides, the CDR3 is TGTGCCAGCATCTCCATCCCGGGACAGCAGAATCAGCCCCAGCATTTT.

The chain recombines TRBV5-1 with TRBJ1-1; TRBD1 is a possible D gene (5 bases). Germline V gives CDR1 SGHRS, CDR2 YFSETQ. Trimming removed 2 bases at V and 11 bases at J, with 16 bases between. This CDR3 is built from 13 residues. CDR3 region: CASSFPGAPEAFF. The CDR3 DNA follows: TGCGCCAGCAGCTTCCCTGGGGCCCCGGAGGCTTTCTTT. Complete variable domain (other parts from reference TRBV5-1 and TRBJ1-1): KAGVTQTPRYLIKTRGQQVTLSCSPISGHRSVSWYQQTPGQGLQFLFEYFSETQRNKGNFPGRFSGRQFSNSRSEMNVSTLELGDSALYLCASSFPGAPEAFFGQGTRLTVV.

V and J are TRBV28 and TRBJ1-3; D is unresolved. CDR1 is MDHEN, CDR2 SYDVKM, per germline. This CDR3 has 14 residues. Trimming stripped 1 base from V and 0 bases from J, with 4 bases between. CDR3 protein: CASSLLVSGNTIYF. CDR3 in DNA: TGTGCCAGCAGTTTATTAGTCTCTGGAAACACCATATATTTT.

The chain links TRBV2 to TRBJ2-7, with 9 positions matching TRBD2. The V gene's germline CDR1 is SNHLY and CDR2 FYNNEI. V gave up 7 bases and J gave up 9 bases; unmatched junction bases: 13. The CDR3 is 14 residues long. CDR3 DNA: TGTGCCAGCAATCCGACTAGCGGAATCCCTCTGCAGTACTTC. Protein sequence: CASNPTSGIPLQYF.

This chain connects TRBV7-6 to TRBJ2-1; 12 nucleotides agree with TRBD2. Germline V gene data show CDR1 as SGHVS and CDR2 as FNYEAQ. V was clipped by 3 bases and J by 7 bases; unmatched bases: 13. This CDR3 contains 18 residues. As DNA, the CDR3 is TGTGCCAGCAGCTTGGTTGCTAGCGGGAGGGATTATGATAATGAGCAGTTCTTC. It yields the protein CASSLVASGRDYDNEQFF.

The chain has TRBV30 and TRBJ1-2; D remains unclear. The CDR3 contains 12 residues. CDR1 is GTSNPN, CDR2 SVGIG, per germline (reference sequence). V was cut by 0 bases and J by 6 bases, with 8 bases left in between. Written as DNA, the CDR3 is TGTGCCTGGAGTGTACTTCCCCATGGCTACACCTTC. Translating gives CAWSVLPHGYTF.

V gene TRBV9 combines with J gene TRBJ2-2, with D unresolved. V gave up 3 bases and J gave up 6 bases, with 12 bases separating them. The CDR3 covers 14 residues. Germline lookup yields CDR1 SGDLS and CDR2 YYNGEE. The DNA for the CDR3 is TGTGCCAGCAGCGCCCACCAGGAATCCGGGGAGCTGTTTTTT. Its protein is CASSAHQESGELFF.

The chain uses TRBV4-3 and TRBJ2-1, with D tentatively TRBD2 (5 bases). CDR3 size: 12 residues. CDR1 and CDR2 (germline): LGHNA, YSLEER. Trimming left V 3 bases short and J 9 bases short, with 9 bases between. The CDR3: CASSQRVGEQFF. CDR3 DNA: TGCGCCAGCAGCCAGAGGGTAGGTGAGCAGTTCTTC.

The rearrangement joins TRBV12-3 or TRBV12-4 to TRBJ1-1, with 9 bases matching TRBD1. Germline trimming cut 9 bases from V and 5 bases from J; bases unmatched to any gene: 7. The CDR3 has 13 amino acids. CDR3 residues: CASRWDRATEAFF. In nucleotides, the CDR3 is TGTGCCAGTCGATGGGACAGGGCGACTGAAGCTTTCTTT.

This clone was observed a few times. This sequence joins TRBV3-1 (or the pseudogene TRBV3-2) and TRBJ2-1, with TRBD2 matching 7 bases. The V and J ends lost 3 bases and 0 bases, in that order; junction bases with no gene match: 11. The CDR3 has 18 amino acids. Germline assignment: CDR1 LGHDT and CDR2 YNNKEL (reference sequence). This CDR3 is CASSQTSKVLSSYNEQFF. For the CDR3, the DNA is TGTGCCAGCAGCCAGACTAGCAAAGTACTCAGCTCCTACAATGAGCAGTTCTTC.

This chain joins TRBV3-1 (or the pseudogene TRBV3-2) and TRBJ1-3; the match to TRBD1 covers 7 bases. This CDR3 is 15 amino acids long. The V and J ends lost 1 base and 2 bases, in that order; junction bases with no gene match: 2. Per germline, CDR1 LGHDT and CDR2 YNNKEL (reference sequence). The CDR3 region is CASSQVGGPGNTIYF. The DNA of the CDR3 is TGTGCCAGCAGCCAAGTAGGGGGCCCTGGAAACACCATATATTTT.

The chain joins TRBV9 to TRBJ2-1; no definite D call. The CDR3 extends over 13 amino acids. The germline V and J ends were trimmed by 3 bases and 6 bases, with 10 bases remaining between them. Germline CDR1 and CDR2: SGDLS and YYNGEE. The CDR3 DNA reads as TGTGCCAGCAGCGCGGCGGTTAGCAATGAGCAGTTCTTC. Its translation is CASSAAVSNEQFF.